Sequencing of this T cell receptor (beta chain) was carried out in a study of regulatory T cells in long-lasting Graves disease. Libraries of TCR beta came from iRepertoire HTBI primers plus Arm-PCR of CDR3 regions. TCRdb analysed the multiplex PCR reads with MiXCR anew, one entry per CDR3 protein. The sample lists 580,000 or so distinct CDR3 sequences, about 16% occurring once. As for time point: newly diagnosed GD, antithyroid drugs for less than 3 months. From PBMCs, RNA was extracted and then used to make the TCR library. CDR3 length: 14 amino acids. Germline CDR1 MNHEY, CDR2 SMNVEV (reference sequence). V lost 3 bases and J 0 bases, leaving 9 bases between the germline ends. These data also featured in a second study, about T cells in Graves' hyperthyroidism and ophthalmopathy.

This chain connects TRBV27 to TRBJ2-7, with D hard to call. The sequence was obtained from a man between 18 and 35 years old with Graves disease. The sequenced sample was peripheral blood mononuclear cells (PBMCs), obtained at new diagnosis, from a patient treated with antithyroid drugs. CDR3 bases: TGTGCCAGCAGTTTCGAAGTGAACTCCTACGAGCAGTACTTC. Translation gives CASSFEVNSYEQYF.